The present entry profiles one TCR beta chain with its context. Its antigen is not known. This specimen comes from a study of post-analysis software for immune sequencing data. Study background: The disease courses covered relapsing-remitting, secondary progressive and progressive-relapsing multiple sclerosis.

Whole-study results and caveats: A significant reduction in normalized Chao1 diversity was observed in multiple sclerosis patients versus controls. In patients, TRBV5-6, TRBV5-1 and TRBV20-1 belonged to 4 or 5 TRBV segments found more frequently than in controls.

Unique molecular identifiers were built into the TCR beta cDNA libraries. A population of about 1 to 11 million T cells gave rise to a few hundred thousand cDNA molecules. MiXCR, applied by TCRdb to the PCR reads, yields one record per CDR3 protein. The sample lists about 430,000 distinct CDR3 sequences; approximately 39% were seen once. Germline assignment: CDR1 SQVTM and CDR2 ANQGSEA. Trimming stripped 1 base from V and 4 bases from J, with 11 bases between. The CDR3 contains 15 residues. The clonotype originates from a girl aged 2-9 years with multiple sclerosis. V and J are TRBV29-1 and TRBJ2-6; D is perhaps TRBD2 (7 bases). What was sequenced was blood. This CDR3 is CSVEVGGAGANVLTF. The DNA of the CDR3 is TGCAGCGTTGAAGTTGGGGGGGCCGGGGCCAACGTCCTGACTTTC.